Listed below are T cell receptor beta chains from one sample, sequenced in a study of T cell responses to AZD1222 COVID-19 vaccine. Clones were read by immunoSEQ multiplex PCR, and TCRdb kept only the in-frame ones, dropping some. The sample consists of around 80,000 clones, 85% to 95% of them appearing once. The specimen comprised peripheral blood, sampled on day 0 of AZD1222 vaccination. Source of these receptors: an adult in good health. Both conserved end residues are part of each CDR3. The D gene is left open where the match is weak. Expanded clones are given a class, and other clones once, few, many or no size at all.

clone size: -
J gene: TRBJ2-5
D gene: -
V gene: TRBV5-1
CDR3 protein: CASYWDSKGETQYF
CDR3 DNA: TGCGCCAGTTACTGGGACTCCAAAGGGGAGACCCAGTACTTC

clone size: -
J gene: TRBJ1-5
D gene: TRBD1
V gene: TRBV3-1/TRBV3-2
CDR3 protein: CASSQTGSNQPQHF
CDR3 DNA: TGTGCCAGCAGCCAGACAGGGAGTAATCAGCCCCAGCATTTT

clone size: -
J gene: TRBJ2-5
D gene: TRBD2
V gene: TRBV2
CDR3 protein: CAIRAGTSGAQETQYF
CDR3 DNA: TGTGCCATCCGGGCCGGGACTAGCGGGGCTCAAGAGACCCAGTACTTC

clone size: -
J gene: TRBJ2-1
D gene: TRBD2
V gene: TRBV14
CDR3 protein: CASSQDQRGEQFF
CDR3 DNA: TGTGCCAGCAGCCAAGACCAGCGGGGTGAGCAGTTCTTC

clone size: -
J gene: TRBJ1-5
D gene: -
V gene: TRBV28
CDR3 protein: CASSQSGYNQPQHF
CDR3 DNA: TGTGCCAGCAGCCAATCGGGGTACAATCAGCCCCAGCATTTT

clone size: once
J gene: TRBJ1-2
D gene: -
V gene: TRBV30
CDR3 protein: CAWSAGRGSAGYTF
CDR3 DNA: TGTGCCTGGAGTGCGGGCAGGGGATCGGCTGGCTACACCTTC

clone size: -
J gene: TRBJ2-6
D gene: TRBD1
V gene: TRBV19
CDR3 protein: CASSIGQGAGYGANVLTF
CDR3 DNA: TGTGCCAGTAGCATAGGACAGGGGGCAGGATATGGGGCCAACGTCCTGACTTTC

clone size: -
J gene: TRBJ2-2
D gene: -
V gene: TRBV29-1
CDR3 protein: CSVEGRTNTGELFF
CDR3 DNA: TGCAGCGTTGAGGGCAGGACGAACACCGGGGAGCTGTTTTTT

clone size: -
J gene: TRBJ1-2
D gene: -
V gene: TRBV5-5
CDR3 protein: CASSLDRVNYGYTF
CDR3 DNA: TGTGCCAGCAGCTTGGACAGGGTTAACTATGGCTACACCTTC

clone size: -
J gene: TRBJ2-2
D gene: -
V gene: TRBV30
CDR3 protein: CAWSVGRGLTGELFF
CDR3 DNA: TGTGCCTGGAGTGTGGGCAGGGGCTTAACCGGGGAGCTGTTTTTT

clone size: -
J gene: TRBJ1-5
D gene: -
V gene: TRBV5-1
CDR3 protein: CASSLEGVGNQPQHF
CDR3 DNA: TGCGCCAGCAGCTTGGAGGGGGTAGGCAATCAGCCCCAGCATTTT

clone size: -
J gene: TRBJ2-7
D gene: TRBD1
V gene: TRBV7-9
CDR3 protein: CASSLAGTGNDNEQYF
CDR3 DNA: TGTGCCAGCAGCTTGGCCGGGACAGGGAACGACAACGAGCAGTACTTC

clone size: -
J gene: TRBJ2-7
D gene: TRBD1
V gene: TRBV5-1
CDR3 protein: CASSLSGTGVTDEQYF
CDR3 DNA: TGCGCCAGCAGCTTGAGTGGGACAGGGGTTACGGACGAGCAGTACTTC

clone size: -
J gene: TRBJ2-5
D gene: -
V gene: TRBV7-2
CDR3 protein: CASSFLQETQYF
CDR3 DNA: TGTGCCAGCAGCTTCCTCCAAGAGACCCAGTACTTC

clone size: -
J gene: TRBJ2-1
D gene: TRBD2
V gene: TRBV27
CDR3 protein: CASSLRRGVYEQFF
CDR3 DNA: TGTGCCAGCAGTTTACGCCGGGGGGTCTATGAGCAGTTCTTC

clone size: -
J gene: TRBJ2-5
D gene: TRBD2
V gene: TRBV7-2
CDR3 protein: CASSQRTSGGAETQYF
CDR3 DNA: TGTGCCAGCAGCCAACGGACTAGCGGGGGGGCGGAGACCCAGTACTTC

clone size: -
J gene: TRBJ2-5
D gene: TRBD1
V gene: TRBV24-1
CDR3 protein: CATVTGPQETQYF
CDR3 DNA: TGTGCCACCGTGACAGGGCCCCAAGAGACCCAGTACTTC

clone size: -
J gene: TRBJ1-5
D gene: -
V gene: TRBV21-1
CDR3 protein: CPAASRGGYSNQPQHF
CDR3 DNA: TGTCCTGCTGCATCTAGGGGGGGCTATAGCAATCAGCCCCAGCATTTT

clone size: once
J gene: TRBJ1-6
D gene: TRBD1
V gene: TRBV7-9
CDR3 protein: CASSRTGGDNSPLHF
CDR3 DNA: TGTGCCAGCAGCCGGACAGGGGGCGATAATTCACCCCTCCACTTT

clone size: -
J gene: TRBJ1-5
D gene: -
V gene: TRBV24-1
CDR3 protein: CATSSFADVSNQPQHF
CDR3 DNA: TGTGCCACCAGTTCTTTCGCCGACGTTAGCAATCAGCCCCAGCATTTT

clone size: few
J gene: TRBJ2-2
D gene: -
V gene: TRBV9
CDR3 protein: CASSVGGLSNTGELFF
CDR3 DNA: TGTGCCAGCAGCGTAGGGGGACTCTCAAACACCGGGGAGCTGTTTTTT

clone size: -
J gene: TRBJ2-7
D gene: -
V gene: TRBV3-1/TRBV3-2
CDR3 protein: CASSQRGSGYEQYF
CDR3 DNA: TGTGCCAGCAGCCAAAGAGGATCGGGTTACGAGCAGTACTTC

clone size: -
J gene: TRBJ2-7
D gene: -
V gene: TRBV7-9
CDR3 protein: CASSIPGPGYEQYF
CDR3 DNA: TGTGCCAGCAGCATCCCGGGTCCTGGCTACGAGCAGTACTTC

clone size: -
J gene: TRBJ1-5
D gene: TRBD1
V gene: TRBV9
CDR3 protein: CASSPGQGALNQPQHF
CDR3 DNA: TGTGCCAGCAGCCCCGGACAGGGGGCCCTCAATCAGCCCCAGCATTTT

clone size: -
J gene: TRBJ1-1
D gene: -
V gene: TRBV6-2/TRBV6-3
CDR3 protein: CASSQTLNTEAFF
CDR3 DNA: TGTGCCAGCAGTCAGACTCTGAACACTGAAGCTTTCTTT

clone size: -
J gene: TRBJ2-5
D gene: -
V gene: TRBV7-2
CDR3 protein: CASSPAPVETQYF
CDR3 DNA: TGTGCCAGCAGCCCCGCTCCGGTAGAGACCCAGTACTTC

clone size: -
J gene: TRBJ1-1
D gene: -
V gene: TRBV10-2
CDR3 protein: CASSPYDVNTEAFF
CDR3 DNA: TGCGCCAGCAGCCCCTATGACGTGAACACTGAAGCTTTCTTT

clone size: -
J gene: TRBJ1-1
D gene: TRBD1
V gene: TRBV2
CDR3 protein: CASRTSRDRGGNTEAFF
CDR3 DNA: TGTGCCAGCAGGACGTCCCGGGACAGGGGAGGGAACACTGAAGCTTTCTTT

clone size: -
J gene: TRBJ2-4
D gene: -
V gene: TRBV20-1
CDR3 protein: CSASGVAKNIQYF
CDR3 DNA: TGCAGTGCTAGTGGCGTAGCCAAAAACATTCAGTACTTC